This TCR beta chain was retrieved from a study of blood T cell repertoires in COVID-19. Using immunoSEQ multiplex PCR, the repertoire was profiled, and TCRdb retains in-frame clones only, with some absent. The sample includes over 450,000 clones, about 88% of them seen just once. About this clone: One end of the junction is discordant with germline, which a read error may explain.

Germline V lookup: CDR1 KGHSY, CDR2 FQNENV. The CDR3 totals 13 residues. The chain carries TRBV16 and TRBJ1-2; 10 positions agree with TRBD1. The receptor was derived from a woman aged 45-59 years with COVID-19, enrolled during active disease. Sequenced material: peripheral blood. The CDR3 sequence is CASSQRTGGSGLF. The CDR3 DNA follows: TGTGCCAGCAGCCAAAGGACAGGGGGTTCTGGCCTCTTC.